Below, one T cell receptor beta chain is given with its context. This sample is drawn from a study of blood T cell repertoires in COVID-19. On the study more broadly: Italy, Spain and the United States were the sources of the convalescent and acute COVID-19 samples.

TCRdb's copy holds only in-frame clones and misses some; the assay was immunoSEQ multiplex PCR. The repertoire holds about 170,000 clones, with about four fifths as singletons. Trimming took 2 bases from V and 1 from J, leaving 11 bases between them. Per germline, CDR1 SEHNR and CDR2 FQNEAQ (reference sequence). This CDR3 comprises 15 residues. Sequencing was done on a sample of peripheral blood. This chain uses TRBV7-9 with TRBJ1-2; tentatively, D is TRBD1 (5 bases). This clonotype originated in a human donor with acute or convalescent COVID-19. The donor label of this sample is uncertain. The CDR3 nucleotides read TGTGCCAGCAGCTTACGGCAGGGCGGTAACTATGGCTACACCTTC. It yields the protein CASSLRQGGNYGYTF. Using reference TRBV7-9 and TRBJ1-2 for the parts outside the CDR3, the full variable domain is DTGVSQNPRHKITKRGQNVTFRCDPISEHNRLYWYRQTLGQGPEFLTYFQNEAQLEKSRLLSDRFSAERPKGSFSTLEIQRTEQGDSAMYLCASSLRQGGNYGYTFGSGTRLTVV.